These 29 T cell receptor beta chains came from one sample sequenced in a study of blood T cell repertoires in COVID-19. The table came from immunoSEQ multiplex PCR; TCRdb's copy has only in-frame clones and leaves some out. The data contain 250,000 to 300,000 clones, over 80% of them singletons. The sequencing sample was made of PBMCs or T cells enriched from blood (not recorded which). These receptors were obtained from a human donor in a cohort exposed to, infected with or recovered from COVID-19 (not recorded which). The donor label of this sample is uncertain.

The rearrangement links TRBV2 to TRBJ2-5, with TRBD2 matching over 7 bases. The CDR3 is made up of 12 amino acids. CDR1 is SNHLY, CDR2 FYNNEI, per germline. V was pared by 4 bases and J by 4 bases, with 0 bases of the junction left unmatched. As DNA, the CDR3 is TGTGCCAGCAGTGGACTAGCAGAGACCCAGTACTTC. Protein product: CASSGLAETQYF.

The V call is TRBV9, the J call TRBJ1-6; D remains unclear. Germline V gene lookup returns CDR1 SGDLS and CDR2 YYNGEE. This CDR3 comprises 16 residues. V lost 0 bases, J lost 7 bases, and 14 bases lay in between. The CDR3 loop reads CASSVGADGSNSPLHF. DNA of the CDR3: TGTGCCAGCAGCGTAGGAGCGGACGGCTCCAATTCACCCCTCCACTTT.

The chain carries TRBV27 and TRBJ1-2; D is uncertain. The germline V gene has CDR1 MNHEY and CDR2 SMNVEV (reference sequence). V was cut by 4 bases and J by 0 bases, with 15 bases left in between. The CDR3 has 16 residues. CDR3 nucleotide sequence: TGTGCCAGCAGTTCCATCCCCCCGGGGACTAACTATGGCTACACCTTC. This gives the protein CASSSIPPGTNYGYTF.

The chain carries TRBV6-5 and TRBJ2-7, with TRBD1 matching over 7 bases. From germline, CDR1 is MNHEY and CDR2 SVGAGI. J gave up 3 bases and V 4 bases, and 9 bases lay outside the gene matches. The CDR3 loop spans 15 amino acids. CDR3 sequence: CASSSGQDVGYEQYF. The DNA for the CDR3 is TGTGCCAGCAGTTCCGGACAGGACGTCGGCTACGAGCAGTACTTC.

V usage is TRBV5-6 and J usage is TRBJ1-1, with a tentative D call TRBD1 (5 bases). V dropped 4 bases and J dropped 4 bases, with 11 bases sitting between them. In germline, CDR1 is SGHDT, CDR2 YYEEEE. The CDR3 sequence is 13 residues long. This CDR3 reads CASSPLQGTEAFF. Written as DNA, the CDR3 is TGTGCCAGCAGCCCCCTCCAGGGCACTGAAGCTTTCTTT.

The V gene is TRBV10-3, the J gene TRBJ2-5, with 9 bases matching TRBD1. V lost 3 bases and J lost 3; bases outside the gene matches: 5. The CDR3 contains 15 residues. The germline V gene has CDR1 ENHRY and CDR2 SYGVKD. The CDR3: CAISDLGTGKETQYF. The CDR3 bases are TGTGCCATCAGTGACCTTGGGACAGGGAAAGAGACCCAGTACTTC.

Here the CDR3 reads CASSYWYRAFF. CDR3 sequence (DNA): TGTGCCAGCAGTTACTGGTACAGAGCTTTCTTT. The chain couples TRBV6-2 or TRBV6-3 to TRBJ1-1; D is unresolved. The germline CDR1 and CDR2 sequences are MNHEY and SVGEGT. The CDR3 sequence is 11 residues long. Trimming cost V 1 base and J 10 bases, with 7 bases left between them.

V is TRBV11-2 and J is TRBJ2-7; 7 bases agree with TRBD1. Germline CDR1 is SGHAT and CDR2 is FQNNGV. V dropped 7 bases and J dropped 1; count of bases not matched to a gene: 7. The CDR3 contains 14 residues. The CDR3: CASTPPGQSYEQYF. The CDR3 DNA reads TGTGCCAGCACTCCACCGGGACAGTCCTACGAGCAGTACTTC.

This chain connects TRBV30 to TRBJ1-2; D ambiguous. The germline V and J ends were trimmed by 3 bases and 4 bases, with 6 bases remaining between them. Looked up from germline, CDR1 is GTSNPN and CDR2 is SVGIG (reference sequence). The CDR3 has 11 amino acids. Here the CDR3 reads CAWRVAYGYTF. The CDR3 DNA reads TGTGCCTGGAGGGTAGCCTATGGCTACACCTTC.

V is TRBV5-4 and J is TRBJ2-1; 9 bases agree with TRBD2. The ends lost 3 bases at V and 9 bases at J; junction bases unmatched: 10. The CDR3 totals 15 residues. Germline loops: CDR1 SGHNT, CDR2 YYREEE (reference sequence). CDR3 in amino acids: CASSYGLAGQGEQFF. CDR3 nucleotides: TGTGCCAGCAGCTACGGTCTAGCGGGGCAGGGTGAGCAGTTCTTC.

The chain recombines TRBV13 with TRBJ2-1; D unresolved. CDR1 is PRHDT, CDR2 FYEKMQ, per germline (reference sequence). V lost 4 bases and J lost 8, with 9 bases in between. The CDR3 is 12 residues long. The CDR3 nucleotides read TGTGCCAGCAGCTGCCTTTCGGATGAGCAGTTCTTC. Residues: CASSCLSDEQFF.

The CDR3 here is CASSQDNRAGANVLTF. DNA of the CDR3: TGTGCCAGCAGCCAAGATAACCGAGCTGGGGCCAACGTCCTGACTTTC. The V and J genes are TRBV4-2 and TRBJ2-6; D gene unclear. The CDR3 totals 16 residues. Germline V CDR1 and CDR2: LGHNA, YNFKEQ. V lost 0 bases and J lost 2, with 8 bases in between.

The table lists this clone with a count of one. CDR3 loop: CASQSRGGVNQPQHF. CDR3 in DNA: TGTGCCAGCCAATCCAGGGGTGGGGTTAATCAGCCCCAGCATTTT. The rearrangement joins TRBV25-1 to TRBJ1-5; TRBD1 is a possible D gene (6 bases). Germline lookup yields CDR1 MGHDK and CDR2 SYGVNS. V shed 8 bases and J shed 4 bases, with 18 bases lying between them. The CDR3 length is 15 residues.

The V and J genes are TRBV6-6 and TRBJ2-2; unclear D gene. There are 15 residues in the CDR3. Trimming left V 11 bases short and J 1 base short, with 17 bases between. CDR1 and CDR2 (germline): MNHNY, SVGAGI (reference sequence). CDR3 DNA sequence: TGTGCCGTCAATCCGGAGAGAGGGAACACCGGGGAGCTGTTTTTT. Encoded protein: CAVNPERGNTGELFF.

This clone was observed many times. V usage is TRBV24-1 and J usage is TRBJ1-1; D perhaps matches TRBD1 (5 bases). Germline-derived CDR1 and CDR2 are KGHDR and SFDVKD. This CDR3 contains 13 residues. The V gene lost 1 base and the J gene lost 11 bases, with 13 bases spanning the gap. In nucleotides, the CDR3 is TGTGCCACCAGTGATTTTAAGGGGCAGATGGCTTTCTTT. It is translated as CATSDFKGQMAFF.

The chain combines TRBV29-1 with TRBJ2-1; possibly TRBD1 for D (6 bases). CDR3 length: 18 residues. In germline, CDR1 is SQVTM, CDR2 ANQGSEA. Trimming pared 0 bases from V and 0 bases from J, leaving 18 bases between. The CDR3 bases are TGCAGCGTTGAAGATCGGGTGGGGGCAGCTAACTCCTACAATGAGCAGTTCTTC. This encodes CSVEDRVGAANSYNEQFF.

The chain uses TRBV27 and TRBJ2-1; 7 nucleotides agree with TRBD1. The CDR3 is made up of 16 amino acids. The trim removed 2 bases at V and 12 bases at J, leaving 16 bases unmatched. CDR1 and CDR2 (germline): MNHEY, SMNVEV (reference sequence). The chain's CDR3 is CASSLQGVAQPSAQFF. CDR3 nucleotides: TGTGCCAGCAGTTTACAGGGGGTAGCTCAACCCTCTGCGCAGTTCTTC.

V is TRBV9 and J is TRBJ1-2, with D possibly being TRBD1 (6 bases). The V end was cut by 7 bases, the J end by 3 bases, with 10 bases between. In germline, CDR1 is SGDLS, CDR2 YYNGEE. This CDR3 has 12 amino acids. CDR3: CASGAGDYGYTF. CDR3 DNA: TGTGCCAGCGGGGCAGGGGACTATGGCTACACCTTC.

The J gene is TRBJ2-2, the V gene TRBV15, with D maybe TRBD2 (5 bases). Per germline, CDR1 LNHNV and CDR2 YYDKDF (reference sequence). V dropped 7 bases and J dropped 4 bases, with 16 bases sitting between them. There are 15 residues in the CDR3. The CDR3 reads CATTRPPRGTGELFF. DNA of the CDR3: TGTGCCACCACCCGACCTCCTCGGGGCACCGGGGAGCTGTTTTTT.

This chain uses TRBV7-9 with TRBJ2-7, with D perhaps TRBD2 (6 bases). This CDR3 is 15 amino acids long. V dropped 3 bases and J dropped 3 bases, with 15 bases sitting between them. From germline, CDR1 is SEHNR and CDR2 FQNEAQ (reference sequence). The CDR3: CASSLVAGRIYEQYF. CDR3 in DNA: TGTGCCAGCAGCTTGGTCGCGGGGAGGATCTACGAGCAGTACTTC.

The genes are TRBV6-5 and TRBJ2-7; D is perhaps TRBD2 (6 bases). V lost 6 bases to trimming and J lost 4 bases, with 13 bases between them. The CDR3 consists of 13 residues. Germline assignment: CDR1 MNHEY and CDR2 SVGAGI. Here the CDR3 reads CASRTSGEYEQYF. In nucleotides, the CDR3 is TGTGCCAGCAGGACTTCGGGGGAGTACGAGCAGTACTTC.

This sequence joins TRBV7-2 and TRBJ2-2; D perhaps matches TRBD2 (5 bases). The CDR3 extends over 13 amino acids. Deletions cut 8 bases from V and 5 bases from J, with 12 bases between. Germline CDR1 is SGHTA and CDR2 is FQGNSA. The chain's CDR3 is CASGTSGTGELFF. The CDR3 DNA reads as TGTGCCAGCGGAACTAGTGGTACCGGGGAGCTGTTTTTT.

This clone appeared once. The J gene is TRBJ2-1, the V gene TRBV3-1 (or the pseudogene TRBV3-2); 9 bases agree with TRBD2. Germline assignment: CDR1 LGHDT and CDR2 YNNKEL (reference sequence). J lost 6 bases, V lost 1 base, and 7 bases had no gene match. The CDR3 length is 16 residues. This chain's CDR3 is CASSQGVLAGFNEQFF. The CDR3 region has the DNA TGTGCCAGCAGCCAAGGAGTTCTAGCGGGGTTCAATGAGCAGTTCTTC.

The chain couples TRBV18 to TRBJ1-3, with 7 bases lining up with TRBD1. Germline V gives CDR1 KGHSH, CDR2 LQKENI. This CDR3 is 14 amino acids long. Losses at the gene ends were 6 bases for V and 3 bases for J; bases not matched to a gene: 5. The CDR3 sequence is CASSLRDSGNTIYF. The CDR3 DNA reads as TGTGCCAGCTCGCTCCGGGACAGTGGAAACACCATATATTTT. The whole variable domain, filled in from reference TRBV18 and TRBJ1-3, reads NAGVMQNPRHLVRRRGQEARLRCSPMKGHSHVYWYRQLPEEGLKFMVYLQKENIIDESGMPKERFSAEFPKEGPSILRIQQVVRGDSAAYFCASSLRDSGNTIYFGEGSWLTVV.

This rearrangement joins TRBV18 to TRBJ1-6, with D possibly being TRBD1 (5 bases). V lost 2 bases and J lost 7, with 12 bases in between. The CDR3 contains 15 residues. Germline CDR1 and CDR2: KGHSH and LQKENI. CDR3 DNA: TGTGCCAGCTCACCAGTTACGCAGGGCAATTCACCCCTCCACTTT. Protein product: CASSPVTQGNSPLHF.

The table lists this clone with a count of one. J is TRBJ2-1 and V is TRBV2, with TRBD1 identical over 9 bases. This CDR3 has 14 amino acids. The V segment lost 3 bases and the J segment 9 bases; nucleotides outside the gene matches: 6. The germline V gene encodes CDR1 SNHLY and CDR2 FYNNEI. CDR3 loop: CASSEGQGEGEQFF. DNA of the CDR3: TGTGCCAGCAGTGAGGGACAGGGAGAGGGTGAGCAGTTCTTC.

The chain employs TRBV19 and TRBJ2-2, with 10 bases fitting TRBD1. This CDR3 has 14 amino acids. V was pared by 6 bases and J by 6 bases, with 4 bases of the junction left unmatched. In germline, CDR1 is LNHDA, CDR2 SQIVND (reference sequence). The CDR3 reads CASSHGTGAGELFF. CDR3 nucleotides: TGTGCCAGTAGCCACGGGACAGGGGCCGGGGAGCTGTTTTTT.

The chain links TRBV2 to TRBJ2-7; D remains unclear. CDR1 and CDR2 (germline): SNHLY, FYNNEI. V was trimmed by 10 bases and J by 0 bases, leaving 7 bases between them. CDR3 length equals 11 residues. This CDR3 is CATLSSYEQYF. CDR3 DNA: TGTGCCACCCTGAGCTCCTACGAGCAGTACTTC.

The genes are TRBV5-8 and TRBJ2-7; D perhaps matches TRBD2 (5 bases). V lost 4 bases and J lost 2, with 13 bases in between. Germline-derived CDR1 and CDR2 are SGHTS and YDEGEE. The CDR3 is 14 residues long. The CDR3 region is CASSPGGWAYEQYF. Here the CDR3 DNA reads TGTGCCAGCAGCCCTGGCGGGTGGGCCTACGAGCAGTACTTC.